The 20 T cell receptor beta chains given below trace back to one sample, sequenced in a study of cytomegalovirus exposure and HLA in healthy donors. Sequencing was performed with immunoSEQ multiplex PCR; in TCRdb, only in-frame clones are kept and a portion is missing. The repertoire holds 200,000 or so clones, with about 89% as singletons. Sequencing was carried out using PBMCs. These receptors were taken from a woman under 30 in good health and CMV-seronegative.

This rearrangement joins TRBV15 to TRBJ2-1, with D perhaps matching TRBD1 (5 bases). The ends were cut back, 1 base at V and 11 bases at J, with 12 bases in the middle. CDR1 is LNHNV and CDR2 is YYDKDF in the germline V gene (reference sequence). The CDR3 extends over 13 amino acids. This chain's CDR3 is CATSRVAGLKQFF. Written as DNA, the CDR3 is TGTGCCACCAGCAGAGTCGCAGGGTTAAAGCAGTTCTTC.

This clone was observed a handful of times. J is TRBJ1-5 and V is TRBV5-1; no reliable D call. This CDR3 comprises 17 residues. V was shortened by 5 bases and J by 3 bases, with 21 bases between the two germline ends. Germline CDR1 SGHRS, CDR2 YFSETQ. CDR3 in amino acids: CASRLRENRPSNQPQHF. The CDR3 nucleotides are TGCGCCAGCAGGTTGAGGGAGAATCGTCCCTCCAATCAGCCCCAGCATTTT.

This chain joins TRBV9 and TRBJ1-4, with 7 positions matching TRBD1. Germline CDR1 is SGDLS and CDR2 is YYNGEE. The ends lost 4 bases at V and 3 bases at J; junction bases unmatched: 18. The CDR3 spans 19 residues. In nucleotides, the CDR3 is TGTGCCAGCAGCCAACGTAGTGGAGGGGGCGTAGGGTCTAATGAAAAACTGTTTTTT. This codes for CASSQRSGGGVGSNEKLFF.

The gene calls are TRBV10-3 and TRBJ2-7; 8 bases are shared with TRBD1. Germline V gene lookup returns CDR1 ENHRY and CDR2 SYGVKD. The CDR3 contains 15 residues. J lost 3 bases, V lost 3 bases, and 7 bases had no gene match. The CDR3 DNA reads TGTGCCATCAGTGAAACTGTCGGGACAGGCTACGAGCAGTACTTC. It translates to CAISETVGTGYEQYF.

The genes are TRBV7-3 and TRBJ1-1, with TRBD1 identical over 11 bases. CDR3 length equals 15 residues. The germline V gene encodes CDR1 SGHTA and CDR2 FQGTGA. Germline trimming cut 3 bases from V and 3 bases from J; bases unmatched to any gene: 3. In DNA, the CDR3 is TGTGCCAGCAGCTTCCGGGACAGGGGGTACACTGAAGCTTTCTTT. Amino acid sequence: CASSFRDRGYTEAFF.

This clone was observed a single time. This chain connects TRBV5-1 to TRBJ2-1; no firm D call. V gave up 0 bases and J gave up 6 bases, with 10 bases separating them. Germline assignment: CDR1 SGHRS and CDR2 YFSETQ. The CDR3 has 14 residues. The CDR3 is CASSLGAYSNEQFF. The CDR3 nucleotides read TGCGCCAGCAGCTTGGGAGCTTATAGCAATGAGCAGTTCTTC.

V usage is TRBV6-1 and J usage is TRBJ1-5, with 7 bases lining up with TRBD1. The CDR3 runs to 13 residues. The V and J ends lost 7 bases and 6 bases, in that order; junction bases with no gene match: 6. CDR1 MNHNS and CDR2 SASEGT come from the germline V gene. The CDR3 DNA follows: TGTGCCAGCACCGGGACAGATATTCAGCCCCAGCATTTT. Its protein product is CASTGTDIQPQHF.

This clone was observed once. The gene calls are TRBV27 and TRBJ1-4, with D possibly TRBD1 on 6 matching bases. CDR1 and CDR2 (germline): MNHEY, SMNVEV (reference sequence). Trimming cost V 5 bases and J 10 bases, with 14 bases left between them. This CDR3 spans 13 amino acids. The CDR3 loop reads CASSDRRSGKLFF. The CDR3 coding sequence is TGTGCCAGCAGTGACAGGCGGTCGGGAAAACTGTTTTTT.

The chain is built from TRBV30 and TRBJ2-1, with TRBD2 matching 9 bases. V gave up 1 base and J gave up 5 bases; unmatched junction bases: 9. The CDR3 length is 16 residues. CDR1 is GTSNPN and CDR2 is SVGIG in the germline V gene (reference sequence). The CDR3 DNA sequence: TGTGCCTGGAGTGCCCGGGCTAGCGGGACGGACAATGAGCAGTTCTTC. This encodes CAWSARASGTDNEQFF.

CDR3 bases: TGCGCCAGCAGGTCGGACTCTTATAGCACAGATACGCAGTATTTT. The encoded protein is CASRSDSYSTDTQYF. V and J are TRBV5-1 and TRBJ2-3; D is perhaps TRBD2 (5 bases). The CDR3 is 15 amino acids. Trimming pared 5 bases from V and 0 bases from J, leaving 13 bases between. Germline CDR1 and CDR2: SGHRS and YFSETQ. Looking up the rest from reference TRBV5-1 and TRBJ2-3 gives the full variable domain: KAGVTQTPRYLIKTRGQQVTLSCSPISGHRSVSWYQQTPGQGLQFLFEYFSETQRNKGNFPGRFSGRQFSNSRSEMNVSTLELGDSALYLCASRSDSYSTDTQYFGPGTRLTVL.

The rearrangement uses TRBV11-2 and TRBJ2-5; 14 positions match TRBD2. Trimming cost V 5 bases and J 3 bases; bases outside gene matches: 5. There are 16 residues in the CDR3. CDR1 SGHAT and CDR2 FQNNGV come from the germline V gene. This CDR3 is CASSPQGLAGEETQYF. CDR3 nucleotide sequence: TGTGCCAGCAGCCCTCAGGGACTAGCGGGAGAAGAGACCCAGTACTTC.

This chain joins TRBV28 and TRBJ2-3; 10 nucleotides match TRBD1. Germline CDR1 is MDHEN and CDR2 is SYDVKM. After removal of 2 bases from V and 3 bases from J, the junction contained 8 bases not matched to a gene. This CDR3 has 17 amino acids. CDR3 sequence (DNA): TGTGCCAGCAGTTTAATGGGACAGGGGCCGAGGACAGATACGCAGTATTTT. Protein sequence: CASSLMGQGPRTDTQYF.

This clone showed up many times. J is TRBJ2-7 and V is TRBV7-9; D unresolved. Between the trimmed V and J ends, which lost 1 base and 4 bases, there was a span of 11 bases. The CDR3 is made up of 14 amino acids. Germline V gene data show CDR1 as SEHNR and CDR2 as FQNEAQ (reference sequence). The CDR3: CASSLVPQAYEQYF. For the CDR3, the DNA is TGTGCCAGCAGCTTAGTCCCGCAAGCTTACGAGCAGTACTTC.

The chain links TRBV11-1 to TRBJ2-7; 12 bases line up with TRBD2. V lost 5 bases to trimming and J lost 0 bases; unmatched junction nucleotides: 5. CDR3 length equals 16 residues. CDR1 and CDR2 (germline): SGHAT, FQDESV (reference sequence). For the CDR3, the DNA is TGTGCCAGCAGCCCAAAGACTAGCGGGAGCTCCTACGAGCAGTACTTC. Translating gives CASSPKTSGSSYEQYF. The full variable domain, with the rest looked up from reference TRBV11-1 and TRBJ2-7, is EAEVAQSPRYKITEKSQAVAFWCDPISGHATLYWYRQILGQGPELLVQFQDESVVDDSQLPKDRFSAERLKGVDSTLKIQPAELGDSAMYLCASSPKTSGSSYEQYFGPGTRLTVT.

The CDR3 is CASSSIAGVAEQYF. The CDR3 DNA is TGTGCCAGCAGTTCTATAGCGGGAGTGGCCGAGCAGTACTTC. The V and J genes are TRBV6-5 and TRBJ2-7; 9 positions match TRBD2. The CDR3 runs 14 residues. Germline CDR1 and CDR2: MNHEY and SVGAGI. V trimming: 4 bases; J trimming: 6 bases; junction bases outside the gene matches: 7.

The chain employs TRBV6-5 and TRBJ2-1; TRBD2 aligns across 10 bases. With V trimmed by 2 bases and J by 7 bases, 8 bases remained unmatched. The CDR3 length is 16 residues. Germline V lookup: CDR1 MNHEY, CDR2 SVGAGI. The DNA of the CDR3 is TGTGCCAGCAGTTACCGGGCTCGGACTAGCGGTAATGAGCAGTTCTTC. It yields the protein CASSYRARTSGNEQFF.

The gene calls are TRBV7-9 and TRBJ2-5; TRBD2 might be the D (6 bases). The CDR3 is 18 amino acids. V was cut by 2 bases and J by 2 bases, with 21 bases left in between. The germline V gene encodes CDR1 SEHNR and CDR2 FQNEAQ (reference sequence). The CDR3 region has the DNA TGTGCCAGCAGCTTAACCTCCGTGCTAGCGTCGGGACAAGAGACCCAGTACTTC. It codes for CASSLTSVLASGQETQYF.

The V call is TRBV27, the J call TRBJ2-1; TRBD2 agrees at 7 bases. The V segment lost 3 bases and the J segment 4 bases; nucleotides outside the gene matches: 21. CDR1 and CDR2 (germline): MNHEY, SMNVEV (reference sequence). The CDR3 contains 20 residues. Here the CDR3 reads CASSFWPQTSLALKYNEQFF. In DNA form, the CDR3 reads TGTGCCAGCAGTTTTTGGCCCCAGACTAGCCTCGCCCTAAAATACAATGAGCAGTTCTTC.

The rearrangement uses TRBV5-6 and TRBJ2-7, with a possible D match to TRBD2 (6 bases). CDR3 length: 13 amino acids. Germline assignment: CDR1 SGHDT and CDR2 YYEEEE. The V end was cut by 7 bases, the J end by 1 base, with 12 bases between. The DNA for the CDR3 is TGTGCCAGCTCCGAAAGCGGGTCCTACGAGCAGTACTTC. It translates to CASSESGSYEQYF.

The rearrangement joins TRBV19 to TRBJ2-3, with 8 bases aligning to TRBD2. Germline V gives CDR1 LNHDA, CDR2 SQIVND (reference sequence). This CDR3 has 15 amino acids. V dropped 7 bases and J dropped 4; count of bases not matched to a gene: 10. CDR3 residues: CASTTGLGLADTQYF. CDR3 DNA: TGTGCCAGTACCACGGGACTAGGGCTGGCAGATACGCAGTATTTT. Full variable domain (rest looked up from reference TRBV19 and TRBJ2-3): DGGITQSPKYLFRKEGQNVTLSCEQNLNHDAMYWYRQDPGQGLRLIYYSQIVNDFQKGDIAEGYSVSREKKESFPLTVTSAQKNPTAFYLCASTTGLGLADTQYFGPGTRLTVL.